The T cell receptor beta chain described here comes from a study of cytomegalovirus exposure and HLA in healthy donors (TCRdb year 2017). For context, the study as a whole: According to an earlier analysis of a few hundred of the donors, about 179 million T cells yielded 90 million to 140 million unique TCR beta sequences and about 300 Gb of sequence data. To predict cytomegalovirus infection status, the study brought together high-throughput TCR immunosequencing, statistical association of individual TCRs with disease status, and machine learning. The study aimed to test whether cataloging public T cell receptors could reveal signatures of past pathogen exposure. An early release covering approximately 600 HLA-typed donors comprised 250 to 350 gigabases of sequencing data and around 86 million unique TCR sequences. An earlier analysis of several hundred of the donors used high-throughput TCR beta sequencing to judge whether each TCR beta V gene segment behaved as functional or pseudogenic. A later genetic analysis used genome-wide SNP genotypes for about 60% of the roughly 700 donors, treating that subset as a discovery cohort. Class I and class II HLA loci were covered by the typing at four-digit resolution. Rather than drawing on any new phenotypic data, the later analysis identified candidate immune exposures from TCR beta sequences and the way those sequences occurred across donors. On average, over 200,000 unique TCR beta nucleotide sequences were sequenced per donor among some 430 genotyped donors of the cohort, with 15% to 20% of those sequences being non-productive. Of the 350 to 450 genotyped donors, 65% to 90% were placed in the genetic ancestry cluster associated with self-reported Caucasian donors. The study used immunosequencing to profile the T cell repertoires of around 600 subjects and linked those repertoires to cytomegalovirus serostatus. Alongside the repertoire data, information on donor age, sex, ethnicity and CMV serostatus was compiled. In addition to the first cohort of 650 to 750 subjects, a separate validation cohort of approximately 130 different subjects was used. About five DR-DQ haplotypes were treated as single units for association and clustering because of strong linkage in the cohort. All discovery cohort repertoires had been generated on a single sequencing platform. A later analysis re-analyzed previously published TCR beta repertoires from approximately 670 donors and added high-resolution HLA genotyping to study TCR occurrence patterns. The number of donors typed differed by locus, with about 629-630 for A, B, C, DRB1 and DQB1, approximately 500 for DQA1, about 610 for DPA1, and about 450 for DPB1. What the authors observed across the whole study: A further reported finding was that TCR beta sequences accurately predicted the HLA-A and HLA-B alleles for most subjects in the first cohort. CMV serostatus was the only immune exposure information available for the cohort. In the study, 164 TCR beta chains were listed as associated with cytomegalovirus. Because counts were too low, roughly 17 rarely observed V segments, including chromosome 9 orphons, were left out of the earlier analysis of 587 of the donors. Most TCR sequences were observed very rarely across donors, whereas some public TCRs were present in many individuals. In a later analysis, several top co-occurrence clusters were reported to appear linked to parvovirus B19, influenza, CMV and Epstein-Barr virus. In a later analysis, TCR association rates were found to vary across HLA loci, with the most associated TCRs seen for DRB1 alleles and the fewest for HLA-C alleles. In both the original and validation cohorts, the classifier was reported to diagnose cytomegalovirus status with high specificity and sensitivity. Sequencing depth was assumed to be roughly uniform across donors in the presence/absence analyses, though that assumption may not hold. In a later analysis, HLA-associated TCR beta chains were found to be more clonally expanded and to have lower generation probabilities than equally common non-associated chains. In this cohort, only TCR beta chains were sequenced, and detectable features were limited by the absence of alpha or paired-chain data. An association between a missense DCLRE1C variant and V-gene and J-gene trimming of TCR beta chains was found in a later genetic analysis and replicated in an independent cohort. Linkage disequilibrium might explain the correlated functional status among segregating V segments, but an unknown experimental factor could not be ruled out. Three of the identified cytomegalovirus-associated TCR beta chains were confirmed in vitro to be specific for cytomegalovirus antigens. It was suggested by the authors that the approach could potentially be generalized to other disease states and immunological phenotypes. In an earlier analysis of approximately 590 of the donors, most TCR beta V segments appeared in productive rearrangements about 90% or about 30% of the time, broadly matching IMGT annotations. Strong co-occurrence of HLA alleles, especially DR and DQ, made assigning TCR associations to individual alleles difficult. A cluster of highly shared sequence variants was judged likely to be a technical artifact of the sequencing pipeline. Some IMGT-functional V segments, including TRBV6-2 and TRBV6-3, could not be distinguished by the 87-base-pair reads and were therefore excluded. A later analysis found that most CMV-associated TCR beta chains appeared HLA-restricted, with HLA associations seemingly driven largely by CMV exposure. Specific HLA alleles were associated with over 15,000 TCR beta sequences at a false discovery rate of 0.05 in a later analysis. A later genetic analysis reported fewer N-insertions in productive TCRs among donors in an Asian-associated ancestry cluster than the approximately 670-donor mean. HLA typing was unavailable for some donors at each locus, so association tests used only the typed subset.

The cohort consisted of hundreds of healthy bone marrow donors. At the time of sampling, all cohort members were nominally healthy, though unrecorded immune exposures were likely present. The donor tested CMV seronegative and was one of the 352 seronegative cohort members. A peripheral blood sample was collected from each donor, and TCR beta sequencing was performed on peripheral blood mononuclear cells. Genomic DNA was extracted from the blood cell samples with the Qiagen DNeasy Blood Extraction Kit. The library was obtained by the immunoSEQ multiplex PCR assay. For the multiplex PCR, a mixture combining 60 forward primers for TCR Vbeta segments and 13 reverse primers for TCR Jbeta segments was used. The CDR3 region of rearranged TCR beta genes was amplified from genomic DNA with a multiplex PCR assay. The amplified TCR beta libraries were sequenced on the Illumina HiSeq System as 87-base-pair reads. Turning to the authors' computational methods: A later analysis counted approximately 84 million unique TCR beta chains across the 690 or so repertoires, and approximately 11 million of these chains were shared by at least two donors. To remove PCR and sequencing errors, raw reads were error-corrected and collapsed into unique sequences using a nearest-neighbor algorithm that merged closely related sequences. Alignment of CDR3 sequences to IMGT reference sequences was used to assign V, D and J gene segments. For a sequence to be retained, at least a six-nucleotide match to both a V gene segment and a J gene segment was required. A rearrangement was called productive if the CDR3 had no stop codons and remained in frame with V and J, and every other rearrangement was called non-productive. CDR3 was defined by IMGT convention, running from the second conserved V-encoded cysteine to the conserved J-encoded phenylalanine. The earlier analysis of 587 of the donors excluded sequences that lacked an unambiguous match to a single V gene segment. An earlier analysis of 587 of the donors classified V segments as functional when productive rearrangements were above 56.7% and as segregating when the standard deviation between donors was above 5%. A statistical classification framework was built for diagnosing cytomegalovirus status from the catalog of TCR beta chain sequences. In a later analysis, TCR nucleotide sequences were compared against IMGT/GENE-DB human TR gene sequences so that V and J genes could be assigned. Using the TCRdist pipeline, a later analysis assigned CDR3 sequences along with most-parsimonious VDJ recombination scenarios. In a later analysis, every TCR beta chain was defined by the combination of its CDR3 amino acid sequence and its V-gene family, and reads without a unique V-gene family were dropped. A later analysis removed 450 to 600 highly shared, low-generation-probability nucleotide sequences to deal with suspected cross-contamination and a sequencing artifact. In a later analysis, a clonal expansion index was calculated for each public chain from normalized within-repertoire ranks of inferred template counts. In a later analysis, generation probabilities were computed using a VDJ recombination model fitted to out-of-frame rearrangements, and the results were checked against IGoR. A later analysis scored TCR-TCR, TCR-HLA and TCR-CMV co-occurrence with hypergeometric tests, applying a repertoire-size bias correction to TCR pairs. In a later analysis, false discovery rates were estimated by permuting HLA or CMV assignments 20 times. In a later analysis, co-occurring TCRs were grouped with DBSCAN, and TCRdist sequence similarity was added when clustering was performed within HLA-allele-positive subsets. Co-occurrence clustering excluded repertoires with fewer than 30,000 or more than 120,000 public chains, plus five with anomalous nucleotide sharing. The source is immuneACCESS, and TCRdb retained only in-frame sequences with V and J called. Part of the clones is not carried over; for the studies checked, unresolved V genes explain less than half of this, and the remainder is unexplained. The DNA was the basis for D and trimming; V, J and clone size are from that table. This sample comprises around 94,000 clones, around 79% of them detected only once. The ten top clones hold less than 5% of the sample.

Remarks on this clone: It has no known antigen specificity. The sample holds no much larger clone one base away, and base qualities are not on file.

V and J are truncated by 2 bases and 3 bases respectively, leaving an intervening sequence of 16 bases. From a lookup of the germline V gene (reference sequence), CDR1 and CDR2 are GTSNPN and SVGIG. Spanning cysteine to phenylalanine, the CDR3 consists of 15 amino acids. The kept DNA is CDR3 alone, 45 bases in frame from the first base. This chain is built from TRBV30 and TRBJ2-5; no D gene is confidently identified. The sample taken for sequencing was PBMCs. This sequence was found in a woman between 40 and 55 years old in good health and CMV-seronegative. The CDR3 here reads CAWSLRSPPKETQYF. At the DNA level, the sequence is TGTGCCTGGAGTCTTCGAAGCCCTCCGAAAGAGACCCAGTACTTC. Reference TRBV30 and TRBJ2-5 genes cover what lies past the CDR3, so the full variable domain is SQTIHQWPATLVQPVGSPLSLECTVEGTSNPNLYWYRQAAGRGLQLLFYSVGIGQISSEVPQNLSASRPQDRQFILSSKKLLLSDSGFYLCAWSLRSPPKETQYFGPGTRLLVL.